Reported below is one T cell receptor (beta chain). This clonotype was recorded many times. There is no known antigen for this receptor. No base quality values were provided; no much bigger clone lies one nucleotide off. The meaning of the sample's time point label: persistent/refractory GD, antithyroid drugs over 5 years with positive TRAb. RNA was extracted from PBMCs in TRIzol for both TCR sequencing and RNA sequencing. Graves' disease was diagnosed according to American Thyroid Association guidelines. Recruitment of patients was carried out at an endocrinology department in Xi'an, China. Each patient gave 7.5 to 10 milliliters of peripheral blood, collected in an EDTA anticoagulant tube. PBMCs were isolated by Ficoll Paque Plus density gradient separation without further T cell sorting. RNA quality was checked with an Agilent 2100 Bioanalyzer and agarose gel, and concentration with a NanoDrop 2000.

The library was built by means of multiplex PCR. The sequencer listed for this sample is Illumina HiSeq 4000. iRepertoire HTBI primers and Arm-PCR amplification of CDR3 regions were used to construct TCR beta libraries. PCR products were gel purified before sequencing. The authors processed their data as follows. Gene usage analysis of CDR3 amino acid clonotypes used the roughly 60 TRBV and 12 to 15 TRBJ segments found across samples. Filtered high-quality paired reads were merged into contigs using COPE and FqMerger. BLAST was used to align contigs to the IMGT TRBV, TRBD and TRBJ reference genes, and CDR3 was defined following IMGT. Highly expanded clones were defined as clonotypes with a frequency above 0.1%. Shannon entropy served as the measure of repertoire diversity, while the Gini coefficient captured V-J evenness. A clonotype found in more than one individual was treated as public. TCRdb reworked the public reads: Q25 trimming with fastp, MiXCR clone assembly, productive beta chains retained. Entries that share a CDR3 protein sequence are merged under the most common genes and DNA. None of the V and J calls come from the authors' own analysis; TCRdb made them. In all, the sample holds about 430,000 distinct CDR3 sequences, and roughly a fifth of those were seen once. The ten largest clones take up 14% of the sample.

The entry originates in a study of regulatory T cells in long-lasting Graves disease (dated by TCRdb to the early 2020s). For the study in its entirety: Persistent Graves' disease meant more than 5 years of antithyroid drug treatment with TSH receptor autoantibodies that stayed positive. Peripheral blood TCR sequencing and RNA sequencing compared persistent Graves' disease patients with newly diagnosed Graves' disease patients. The study took place in China and was registered as a clinical trial. A total of around 35 samples underwent TCR sequencing: some 13 from persistent and around 20 from newly diagnosed Graves' disease patients. Persistent Graves' disease patients in the clinical cohort had taken antithyroid drugs for roughly ten years on average.

General conclusions and limits of the study: A larger number of public clonotypes was shared among persistent patients (under 3,000) than among newly diagnosed patients (approximately 930). Sequencing and analysis were restricted to the TCR beta chain. Compared with newly diagnosed patients, patients with persistent Graves' disease had lower TCR Shannon entropy and fewer highly expanded clones, which suggests clonal expansion. As a limitation, the authors acknowledged that the small sample size may reduce accuracy. Because the primary lesion, thyroid tissue, could not be accessed, the study looked at peripheral blood alone.

The source material was peripheral blood mononuclear cells (PBMCs), sampled when the disease was refractory, from a patient treated with antithyroid drugs. The sequence derives from a female donor with Graves disease.

The sequenced DNA: TGCAGTGCGGACCCGGGACGGTACCAAGAGACCCAGTACTTC. This gives the protein CSADPGRYQETQYF. The chain joins TRBV20-1 to TRBJ2-5; the D element could tentatively be TRBD1 or TRBD2, as 5 bases agree for each. The CDR3 contains 14 residues, cysteine and phenylalanine counted. Of all the DNA, just the CDR3 is kept, 42 bases in frame from base 1. V drops 6 bases and J drops 0 bases, leaving 14 bases in between. CDR1 and CDR2 (DFQATT, SNEGSKA) derive from the germline V gene (reference sequence).